The 18 T cell receptor beta chains below all came from one sample that was sequenced in a study of cytomegalovirus exposure and HLA in healthy donors. Method: immunoSEQ multiplex PCR; TCRdb's copy keeps in-frame clones and lacks some. The sample includes some 170,000 clones, around 96% seen only once; the top ten take roughly 1%. Sequencing was performed on PBMCs. The receptors come from a woman aged 18-35 years in good health and CMV-seronegative.

CDR3 nucleotide sequence: TGCAGCGGTGGGACAGTGAACACTGAAGCTTTCTTT. This gives the protein CSGGTVNTEAFF. The V gene is TRBV29-1, the J gene TRBJ1-1; the match to TRBD1 covers 7 bases. The V gene end was trimmed by 7 bases and the J gene end by 0 bases; junction bases not matched to a gene: 2. There are 12 residues in the CDR3. Looked up from germline, CDR1 is SQVTM and CDR2 is ANQGSEA.

Here the CDR3 reads CASSAGTDYNEQFF. For the CDR3, the DNA is TGTGCCAGCAGTGCCGGGACAGACTACAATGAGCAGTTCTTC. The genes are TRBV5-4 and TRBJ2-1; 7 bases fit TRBD1. The germline gives CDR1 SGHNT, CDR2 YYREEE (reference sequence). The trim removed 5 bases at V and 3 bases at J, leaving 5 bases unmatched. The CDR3 covers 14 residues.

The CDR3 loop reads CASSIDTGTTNEQYF. The CDR3 DNA reads as TGTGCCAGTAGTATAGATACGGGGACTACCAACGAGCAGTACTTC. The V and J genes are TRBV19 and TRBJ2-7, with 7 nucleotides matching TRBD2. The CDR3 is made up of 15 amino acids. Trimming at V came to 0 bases and at J to 5 bases, leaving 7 bases not matched to a gene. Germline loops: CDR1 LNHDA, CDR2 SQIVND (reference sequence).

This chain joins TRBV5-8 and TRBJ1-5; 7 positions match TRBD1. The germline V gene encodes CDR1 SGHTS and CDR2 YDEGEE. This CDR3 is 15 amino acids long. Unmatched junction bases numbered 0, after V lost 0 bases and J lost 0 bases. The CDR3 spells CASSLGDSSNQPQHF. CDR3 sequence (DNA): TGTGCCAGCAGCTTGGGGGACAGTAGCAATCAGCCCCAGCATTTT.

Here the CDR3 reads CASSRRTRDTEAFF. CDR3 bases: TGTGCCAGCAGCCGACGGACTAGGGACACTGAAGCTTTCTTT. The chain carries TRBV7-8 and TRBJ1-1; no definite D call. Germline V lookup: CDR1 SGHVS, CDR2 FQNEAQ. V was cut by 5 bases and J by 3 bases, with 13 bases left in between. This CDR3 comprises 14 residues. Together with reference TRBV7-8 and TRBJ1-1, the CDR3 gives the full variable domain: GAGVSQSPRYKVAKRGQDVALRCDPISGHVSLFWYQQALGQGPEFLTYFQNEAQLDKSGLPSDRFFAERPEGSVSTLKIQRTQQEDSAVYLCASSRRTRDTEAFFGQGTRLTVV.

The chain carries TRBV9 and TRBJ2-1, with 9 bases identical to TRBD1. Germline loops: CDR1 SGDLS, CDR2 YYNGEE. The CDR3 has 14 residues. V shed 7 bases and J 9 bases; nucleotides not matched to a gene: 11. Written as DNA, the CDR3 is TGTGCCAGCGGATTGGGGACAGGGAATATTGAGCAGTTCTTC. Encoded protein: CASGLGTGNIEQFF.

The chain combines TRBV7-9 with TRBJ1-1, with a possible D match to TRBD1 (5 bases). In germline, CDR1 is SEHNR, CDR2 FQNEAQ (reference sequence). The V and J ends lost 2 bases and 4 bases respectively, with 8 bases between them. The CDR3 runs to 13 residues. The chain's CDR3 is CASSLSGITEAFF. Written as DNA, the CDR3 is TGTGCCAGCAGCTTATCAGGGATCACTGAAGCTTTCTTT.

The CDR3 region is CASRVYYCYEQYF. The CDR3 DNA sequence: TGTGCCAGCAGAGTTTACTACTGCTACGAGCAGTACTTC. The chain employs TRBV6-5 and TRBJ2-7, with D unresolved. There are 13 residues in the CDR3. Germline assignment: CDR1 MNHEY and CDR2 SVGAGI. V shed 6 bases and J shed 3 bases, with 12 bases lying between them.

This clone was counted a single time. The rearrangement links TRBV5-4 to TRBJ2-1; 12 nucleotides align to TRBD2. After removal of 0 bases from V and 7 bases from J, the junction contained 11 bases not matched to a gene. The CDR3 length is 18 residues. Germline V lookup: CDR1 SGHNT, CDR2 YYREEE (reference sequence). Written as DNA, the CDR3 is TGTGCCAGCAGCTTGGCGGGAACTAGCGGGGGGTGGGGTAATGAGCAGTTCTTC. This sequence encodes CASSLAGTSGGWGNEQFF.

A single count supports this clone. The chain is built from TRBV13 and TRBJ2-7; D gene unclear. Per germline, CDR1 PRHDT and CDR2 FYEKMQ (reference sequence). This CDR3 has 14 residues. The V and J ends lost 1 base and 1 base respectively, with 8 bases between them. The CDR3 region is CASSLESSSYEQYF. The CDR3 bases are TGTGCCAGCAGCTTAGAGTCCAGTTCCTACGAGCAGTACTTC. The variable domain in full, with the rest retrieved from reference TRBV13 and TRBJ2-7, is AAGVIQSPRHLIKEKRETATLKCYPIPRHDTVYWYQQGPGQDPQFLISFYEKMQSDKGSIPDRFSAQQFSDYHSELNMSSLELGDSALYFCASSLESSSYEQYFGPGTRLTVT.

The V call is TRBV6-6, the J call TRBJ2-7; TRBD1 matches at 8 bases. The CDR3 has 14 residues. Trimming at V came to 2 bases and at J to 5 bases, leaving 5 bases not matched to a gene. CDR1 MNHNY and CDR2 SVGAGI come from the germline V gene (reference sequence). This chain's CDR3 is CASSYGQGEDEQYF. In DNA, the CDR3 is TGTGCCAGCAGTTACGGACAGGGTGAAGACGAGCAGTACTTC.

This rearrangement joins TRBV21-1 to TRBJ1-2. TRBV21-1 is a pseudogene segment. The CDR3 consists of 15 residues. CDR3 nucleotides: TGTGCCAGCAGCAATGTGGCTCCTGCGGACTATGGCTACACCTTC. Amino acids: CASSNVAPADYGYTF.

The V and J genes are TRBV7-8 and TRBJ2-7; the D gene is possibly TRBD1 (6 bases). The CDR3 runs to 13 residues. V was cut by 0 bases and J by 4 bases, with 7 bases left in between. CDR1 and CDR2 from the germline V gene are SGHVS and FQNEAQ. The CDR3 loop is CASSLAQGYEQYF. The DNA of the CDR3 is TGTGCCAGCAGCTTAGCACAGGGTTACGAGCAGTACTTC.

This clone was seen only once. The chain employs TRBV6-5 and TRBJ2-1; 10 bases align to TRBD2. This CDR3 contains 16 residues. V trimming: 4 bases; J trimming: 2 bases; junction bases outside the gene matches: 5. The germline CDR1 and CDR2 sequences are MNHEY and SVGAGI. In nucleotides, the CDR3 is TGTGCCAGCAGTTCCCGACTAGCGGGTACCTACAATGAGCAGTTCTTC. This encodes CASSSRLAGTYNEQFF.

V usage is TRBV7-6 and J usage is TRBJ2-7; 7 bases are shared with TRBD1. Looked up from germline, CDR1 is SGHVS and CDR2 is FNYEAQ. The CDR3 spans 14 residues. Germline trimming cut 5 bases from V and 1 base from J; bases unmatched to any gene: 5. CDR3 sequence reads: CASSQGTASYEQYF. As DNA, the CDR3 is TGTGCCAGCAGCCAGGGGACAGCTTCCTACGAGCAGTACTTC.

The rearrangement joins TRBV5-5 to TRBJ2-7; D might be TRBD2 (6 bases). Trimming pared 0 bases from V and 6 bases from J, leaving 31 bases between. The CDR3 contains 20 residues. Germline CDR1 and CDR2: SGHKS and YYEKEE (reference sequence). This chain's CDR3 is CASSLDPLRGMLPPTIEQYF. CDR3 bases: TGTGCCAGCAGCTTGGATCCACTTCGGGGGATGCTACCTCCTACTATCGAGCAGTACTTC.

This chain joins TRBV27 and TRBJ2-3; weak D call: TRBD1 (5 bases). Trimming cost V 3 bases and J 2 bases, with 9 bases left between them. Germline V gene data show CDR1 as MNHEY and CDR2 as SMNVEV (reference sequence). The CDR3 totals 14 residues. The DNA for the CDR3 is TGTGCCAGCAGTTTTTTTGGGGCCACAGATACGCAGTATTTT. Its protein product is CASSFFGATDTQYF.

This rearrangement joins TRBV19 to TRBJ1-6; no clear D gene. The CDR3 spans 19 residues. Germline V CDR1 and CDR2: LNHDA, SQIVND (reference sequence). Trimming took off 2 bases at V and 2 bases at J, with 19 bases between the two ends. CDR3 DNA: TGTGCCAGTAGTATATCGCGATATATGGAGGGAGCCTATAATTCACCCCTCCACTTT. This encodes CASSISRYMEGAYNSPLHF.